Listed below are T cell receptor beta chains from one sample, sequenced in a study of blood T cell repertoires in COVID-19. Using immunoSEQ multiplex PCR, the repertoire was profiled, and TCRdb retains in-frame clones only, with some absent. The sample shows approximately 350,000 clones, about 90% of them seen only once. The material sequenced was peripheral blood. Source of these receptors: a woman under 30 who had recovered from COVID-19. CDR3s include the opening cysteine and the closing phenylalanine or tryptophan. The D gene is left open where the match is weak. Clone sizes are given selectively: once, few, many, or a class where the clone is expanded.

>TRBD1|TRBJ2-2|once|TRBV19
TGTGCCAGTACCCCTGGGACAGGGTTGGCCGGGGAGCTGTTTTTT
CASTPGTGLAGELFF
>NA|TRBJ2-2|NA|TRBV7-9
TGTGCCAGCAGCGACACTCCGAGCACCGGGGAGCTGTTTTTT
CASSDTPSTGELFF
>NA|TRBJ1-5|NA|TRBV19
TGTGCCAGTAGTATATCAGAATATAGCAATCAGCCCCAGCATTTT
CASSISEYSNQPQHF
>NA|TRBJ2-1|once|TRBV18
TGTGCCAGCTCAGTGGAGTTAGGTGAGCAGTTCTTC
CASSVELGEQFF
>NA|TRBJ1-1|NA|TRBV6-2/TRBV6-3
TGTGCCAGCAGTTACGTCCCGAGGTACGGAGGGCGGACTGAAGCTTTCTTT
CASSYVPRYGGRTEAFF
>TRBD2|TRBJ2-5|NA|TRBV3-1/TRBV3-2
TGTGCCAGCAGCCAAGATCCGGAGGGTTCCAGGACTAGCGGGAGTCCTTTGGAGGAGACCCAGTACTTC
CASSQDPEGSRTSGSPLEETQYF
>TRBD2|TRBJ2-2|NA|TRBV2
TGTGCCAGCAGTGAAGGACTAGCGGGAAGGGCCGGGGAGCTGTTTTTT
CASSEGLAGRAGELFF
>NA|TRBJ2-5|NA|TRBV9
TGTGCCAGCAGCGTAACCCCCAGGGAGACCCAGTACTTC
CASSVTPRETQYF
>NA|TRBJ2-3|NA|TRBV2
TGTGCCAGCGACGACCGGGAGCGCGGAGATACGCAGTATTTT
CASDDRERGDTQYF
>NA|TRBJ1-5|few|TRBV6-4
TGTGCCAGCAGCCATGACAGAGATCAGCCCCAGCATTTT
CASSHDRDQPQHF
>NA|TRBJ2-1|NA|TRBV5-1
TGCGCCAGCAGTCGATCCGGGAGAGGGTCCTACAATGAGCAGTTCTTC
CASSRSGRGSYNEQFF
>TRBD2|TRBJ2-5|NA|TRBV7-2
TGTGCCAGCAGCTTAGGGGCAACGACTAGCGGACAAGAGACCCAGTACTTC
CASSLGATTSGQETQYF
>NA|TRBJ1-1|NA|TRBV2
TGTGCCAGCAACTCGGGGTGGGGGAACACTGAAGCTTTCTTT
CASNSGWGNTEAFF
>NA|TRBJ2-2|NA|TRBV4-1
TGCGCCAGCAGCCGCTCCGGACAGAACCTTCGGACCGGGGAGCTGTTTTTT
CASSRSGQNLRTGELFF
>TRBD1|TRBJ2-2|NA|TRBV10-3
TGTGCCATCAGGAAGGACAGGGCCGACACCGGGGAGCTGTTTTTT
CAIRKDRADTGELFF
>TRBD1|TRBJ1-1|many|TRBV12-5
TGTGCTAGTGGTCTGAGGACAGGGGGCTCGAACACTGAAGCTTTCTTT
CASGLRTGGSNTEAFF
>TRBD2|TRBJ2-3|NA|TRBV5-6
TGTGCCAGCAACAGCGGGACTAGCACAGATACGCAGTATTTT
CASNSGTSTDTQYF
>TRBD1|TRBJ1-2|NA|TRBV2
TGTGCCAGCAACCTAGACAGGGGCGGCTACACCTTC
CASNLDRGGYTF
>TRBD1|TRBJ2-1|once|TRBV5-4
TGTGCCAGCAGCGTTGACAGGGGCACCTACAATGAGCAGTTCTTC
CASSVDRGTYNEQFF
>TRBD2|TRBJ2-3|NA|TRBV2
TGTGCCAGCAGTGGAGCGGGAGGACGCACAGATACGCAGTATTTT
CASSGAGGRTDTQYF
>NA|TRBJ2-3|NA|TRBV10-3
TGTGCCATGAGCGCCTCTCAGGGGACTAACACAGATACGCAGTATTTT
CAMSASQGTNTDTQYF
>NA|TRBJ1-5|NA|TRBV19
TGTGCCAGTAGTATTGTGATTTGGCCTTCCAATCAGCCCCAGCATTTT
CASSIVIWPSNQPQHF
>NA|TRBJ1-6|NA|TRBV29-1
TGCAGCGTTGAAGATCACCTCGGGGGGTTTGGATCACCCCTCCACTTT
CSVEDHLGGFGSPLHF
>NA|TRBJ2-3|NA|TRBV6-5
TGTGCCAGCAGTTACAGTCGGAGATTCACAGATACGCAGTATTTT
CASSYSRRFTDTQYF
>TRBD2|TRBJ2-1|NA|TRBV11-3
TGTGCCAGCAGCTTAGCGGGACTAGGGCAGTTCTTC
CASSLAGLGQFF
>NA|TRBJ2-2|once|TRBV6-2/TRBV6-3
TGTGCCAGCAGTTCAAAACTTGGGACTTCCAGGACCGGGGAGCTGTTTTTT
CASSSKLGTSRTGELFF
>NA|TRBJ1-5|few|TRBV2
TGTGCCAGCAGTAGTCCCACCATTCACGAAGGACAGAGGAGCCAGCCCCAGCATTTT
CASSSPTIHEGQRSQPQHF
>TRBD2|TRBJ2-1|NA|TRBV5-1
TGCGCCAGCAGCTTGAGCGGGAGCTCCTACAATGAGCAGTTCTTC
CASSLSGSSYNEQFF
>TRBD2|TRBJ2-3|NA|TRBV27
TGTGCCAGCAGTTTCGGACTAGCGGGAGCCACAGATACGCAGTATTTT
CASSFGLAGATDTQYF
>TRBD2|TRBJ2-1|NA|TRBV18
TGTGCCAGCTCAGGGGCTAGCGGGGGGAGCTCCTACAATGAGCAGTTCTTC
CASSGASGGSSYNEQFF
>NA|TRBJ2-3|NA|TRBV7-9
TGTGCCAGCAGCTTACAGACAGATACGCAGTATTTT
CASSLQTDTQYF
>TRBD1|TRBJ1-2|NA|TRBV7-2
TGTGCCAGCAGCCCTCGGACAGGGACTAACTATGGCTACACCTTC
CASSPRTGTNYGYTF
>TRBD2|TRBJ2-1|NA|TRBV7-9
TGTGCCAGCAGCCCTCGCGGGGGACTAGCGGGTAATGAGCAGTTCTTC
CASSPRGGLAGNEQFF
>TRBD1|TRBJ1-2|NA|TRBV9
TGTGCCAGCAGCGTAACGACAGGGGGACATGGCTACACCTTC
CASSVTTGGHGYTF
>NA|TRBJ1-3|NA|TRBV25-1
TGTGCCAGCAGTGATCTCGGAGACTCTGGAAACACCATATATTTT
CASSDLGDSGNTIYF
>TRBD1|TRBJ2-3|NA|TRBV11-3
TGTGCCAGCAGTCGCCGGGGGACAGGGGTAGATACGCAGTATTTT
CASSRRGTGVDTQYF
>NA|TRBJ2-1|NA|TRBV7-9
TGTGCCAGCAGCTCTGAGCGGTACAATGAGCAGTTCTTC
CASSSERYNEQFF
>TRBD2|TRBJ2-2|NA|TRBV5-4
TGTGCCAGCAGCCAAGCTAGCGGGAGGAACACCGGGGAGCTGTTTTTT
CASSQASGRNTGELFF
>TRBD1|TRBJ1-2|NA|TRBV24-1
TGTGCCACCAGTGATTTGGGACAGGGCTATGGCTACACCTTC
CATSDLGQGYGYTF
>NA|TRBJ1-6|NA|TRBV7-8
TGTGCCAGCAGCCGAGTGGGCGCCGGACAATCACCCCTCCACTTT
CASSRVGAGQSPLHF
>NA|TRBJ1-6|NA|TRBV18
TGTGCCAGCTCACCAAGTGAGGGATTCACCCTCCACTTT
CASSPSEGFTLHF
>NA|TRBJ2-3|NA|TRBV19
TGTGCCAGTACCGATGTAGCCCGGGGCACAGATACGCAGTATTTT
CASTDVARGTDTQYF
>NA|TRBJ1-2|NA|TRBV5-1
TGCGCCAGCAGCTTGGTTGTAAAAGGGGGAAATGGCTACACCTTC
CASSLVVKGGNGYTF
>NA|TRBJ1-2|NA|TRBV11-3
TGTGCCAGCAGCTTACGACACCCCGGGGGGGGGATAGGCTATGGCTACACCTTC
CASSLRHPGGGIGYGYTF
>TRBD1|TRBJ2-1|NA|TRBV5-1
TGCGCCAGCAGCTCGGGGACAGGCAGCTCCTACAATGAGCAGTTCTTC
CASSSGTGSSYNEQFF
>NA|TRBJ1-4|once|TRBV18
TGTGCCAGCTCACCCGGATCGTCGGGTGAAAAACTGTTTTTT
CASSPGSSGEKLFF
>NA|TRBJ1-1|few|TRBV6-1
TGTGCCAGCAGTGAAATTCTGCTTGCAGGGTTGACTGAAGCTTTCTTT
CASSEILLAGLTEAFF
>NA|TRBJ2-1|NA|TRBV11-3
TGTGCCAGCATTGGCGGCAACTACAATGAGCAGTTCTTC
CASIGGNYNEQFF
>TRBD2|TRBJ2-3|NA|TRBV6-6
TGTGCCAGCAGTGGCATTGAACTAGCGGGGGGGGATACGCAGTATTTT
CASSGIELAGGDTQYF
>TRBD1|TRBJ1-2|few|TRBV3-1/TRBV3-2
TGTGCCAGCAGCCAAGAGGGCAGGGGGCCGGATGCTAACTATGGCTACACCTTC
CASSQEGRGPDANYGYTF
>NA|TRBJ1-2|NA|TRBV29-1
TGCAGCGTCCAAAGGGGCAGTTGGACCTATGGCTACACCTTC
CSVQRGSWTYGYTF
>TRBD1|TRBJ2-1|NA|TRBV11-3
TGTGCCAGCAGCCTTCAGGGACAGGGCGATGAGCAGTTCTTC
CASSLQGQGDEQFF
>TRBD1|TRBJ1-3|NA|TRBV6-1
TGTGCCAGCAGTGACAGGGGGTCCCTCTCTGGAAACACCATATATTTT
CASSDRGSLSGNTIYF
>NA|TRBJ2-1|NA|TRBV14
TGTGCCAGCAGCCAGGCCGTACTAGATCGACGGTTCTTC
CASSQAVLDRRFF
>NA|TRBJ2-3|NA|TRBV28
TGTGCCAGCAGTTTATGCGGGGTGAGGCCAGATACGCAGTATTTT
CASSLCGVRPDTQYF